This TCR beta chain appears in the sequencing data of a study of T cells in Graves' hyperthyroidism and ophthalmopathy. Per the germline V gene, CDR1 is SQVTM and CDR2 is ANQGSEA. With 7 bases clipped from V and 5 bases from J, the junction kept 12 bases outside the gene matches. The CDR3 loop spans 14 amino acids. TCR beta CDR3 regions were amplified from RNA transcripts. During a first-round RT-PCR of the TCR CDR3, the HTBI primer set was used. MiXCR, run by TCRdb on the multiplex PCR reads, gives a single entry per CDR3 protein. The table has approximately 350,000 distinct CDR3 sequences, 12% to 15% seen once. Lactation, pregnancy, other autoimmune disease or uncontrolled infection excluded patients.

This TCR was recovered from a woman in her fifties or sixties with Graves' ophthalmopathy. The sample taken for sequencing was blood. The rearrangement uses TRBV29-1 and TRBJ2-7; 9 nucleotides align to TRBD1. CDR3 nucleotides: TGCAGCGCGAGACCGGGACAGGGTCCCCACGAGCAGTACTTC. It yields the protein CSARPGQGPHEQYF.